This TCR beta chain was documented in a study of cytomegalovirus exposure and HLA in healthy donors. As for the study in general: The early release's HLA-typed donors yielded tens of millions of unique TCRs. Notes on the study in general: High specificity and sensitivity for cytomegalovirus status were reported for the classifier. Researchers counted around 150 TCR beta chains as cytomegalovirus-associated. Later analysis associated a missense DCLRE1C variant with TCR beta V- and J-gene trimming.

Looked up from germline, CDR1 is SGHNT and CDR2 is YYREEE (reference sequence). Trimming at V came to 3 bases and at J to 0 bases, leaving 2 bases not matched to a gene. This CDR3 region has 15 residues. Researchers ran the PCR with 60 Vbeta and 13 Jbeta primers. TCRdb's table, derived via immunoSEQ multiplex PCR, lists solely in-frame clones and lacks some. The data hold more than 95,000 clones, with 55% to 75% observed a single time. In the case of this clone: Its antigen is currently unknown.

The TCR sequence derives from a man in his 60s in good health and CMV-seronegative. The J gene is TRBJ2-3, the V gene TRBV5-4; 9 nucleotides match TRBD2. The sample consisted of PBMCs. CDR3 loop: CASSSTSGSTDTQYF. As DNA, the CDR3 is TGTGCCAGCAGCTCGACTAGCGGAAGCACAGATACGCAGTATTTT.